One and the same sample provided the 19 T cell receptor beta chains below, sequenced in a study of shared T cell receptors in the human thymus. Using immunoSEQ multiplex PCR, the repertoire was profiled, and TCRdb retains in-frame clones only, with some absent. Among 550,000 to 800,000 clones listed, approximately 83% were seen once. This sample also appeared in a second study, on human thymus T cells.

Material: thymocytes. These receptor sequences come from a girl less than two years old with a congenital heart defect.

This clone was seen just once. The genes are TRBV4-3 and TRBJ2-3; 8 nucleotides align to TRBD2. After removal of 0 bases from V and 4 bases from J, the junction contained 15 bases not matched to a gene. CDR1 and CDR2 (germline): LGHNA, YSLEER. The CDR3 contains 19 residues. The CDR3 DNA reads as TGCGCCAGCAGCCAAGAAGTACAGGAGCGGGGGCCTCCCGCAGATACGCAGTATTTT. This gives the protein CASSQEVQERGPPADTQYF.

The V call is TRBV29-1, the J call TRBJ2-7, with 14 bases aligning to TRBD2. V was pared by 4 bases and J by 6 bases, with 2 bases of the junction left unmatched. The CDR3 spans 13 residues. The germline V gene encodes CDR1 SQVTM and CDR2 ANQGSEA. The chain's CDR3 is CSVGGTSGSEQYF. CDR3 sequence (DNA): TGCAGCGTTGGCGGGACTAGCGGGAGCGAGCAGTACTTC.

This clone was seen a few times. The chain uses TRBV2 and TRBJ2-7; TRBD1 is a possible D gene (5 bases). Germline V CDR1 and CDR2: SNHLY, FYNNEI. The CDR3 runs to 15 residues. Trimming left V 3 bases short and J 2 bases short, with 14 bases between. DNA for the CDR3: TGTGCCAGCAGTGACCCCGCCGACAGTACCTACGAGCAGTACTTC. It encodes CASSDPADSTYEQYF.

The chain recombines TRBV10-3 with TRBJ2-7; D might be TRBD2 (6 bases). This CDR3 is built from 14 residues. CDR1 and CDR2 (germline): ENHRY, SYGVKD. Trimming cost V 6 bases and J 3 bases, with 15 bases left between them. The CDR3 nucleotides read TGTGCCATCAGGATTGCGGGACGGAGCTACGAGCAGTACTTC. Residues: CAIRIAGRSYEQYF.

This rearrangement joins TRBV5-3 to TRBJ2-7; D is unclear. TRBV5-3 is treated as an ORF (open reading frame) with a function not yet certain. Trimming took 4 bases from V and 6 from J, leaving 8 bases between them. CDR3 length: 11 amino acids. The CDR3 DNA reads as TGTGCCAGAAGCCCTGAGGTCGAGCAGTACTTC. This translates into CARSPEVEQYF.

The chain recombines TRBV5-1 with TRBJ2-7, with 7 bases identical to TRBD1. V dropped 2 bases and J dropped 3; count of bases not matched to a gene: 5. CDR1 and CDR2 (germline): SGHRS, YFSETQ. CDR3 length: 14 residues. In DNA, the CDR3 is TGCGCCAGCAGCTTCTTAACAGGGGACTACGAGCAGTACTTC. Amino acids: CASSFLTGDYEQYF.

The sample holds a few counts of this clone. The V call is TRBV9, the J call TRBJ2-5; 14 bases match TRBD2. The V segment lost 4 bases and the J segment 0 bases; nucleotides outside the gene matches: 11. Germline assignment: CDR1 SGDLS and CDR2 YYNGEE. The length of the CDR3 is 19 residues. CDR3 residues: CASSPEGLAGARYQETQYF. The DNA of the CDR3 is TGTGCCAGCAGCCCCGAGGGACTAGCGGGGGCCAGGTACCAAGAGACCCAGTACTTC. Supplemented by reference TRBV9 and TRBJ2-5, the full variable domain reads DSGVTQTPKHLITATGQRVTLRCSPRSGDLSVYWYQQSLDQGLQFLIQYYNGEERAKGNILERFSAQQFPDLHSELNLSSLELGDSALYFCASSPEGLAGARYQETQYFGPGTRLLVL.

The chain joins TRBV6-1 to TRBJ2-5, with D perhaps matching TRBD2 (6 bases). The CDR3 totals 17 residues. The germline V gene has CDR1 MNHNS and CDR2 SASEGT. V was shortened by 1 base and J by 1 base, with 16 bases between the two germline ends. The CDR3 DNA reads as TGTGCCAGCAGTGAAGGGCCGGTGGGGAGGTCCCAAGAGACCCAGTACTTC. This sequence encodes CASSEGPVGRSQETQYF.

The chain recombines TRBV6-1 with TRBJ2-1; TRBD2 aligns across 8 bases. V trimming: 2 bases; J trimming: 6 bases; junction bases outside the gene matches: 3. The germline V gene encodes CDR1 MNHNS and CDR2 SASEGT. The length of the CDR3 is 14 residues. CDR3 in DNA: TGTGCCAGCAGTGAATCGGGACTAGTCAATGAGCAGTTCTTC. It codes for CASSESGLVNEQFF.

The V call is TRBV19, the J call TRBJ1-1, with a possible D match to TRBD1 (6 bases). In germline, CDR1 is LNHDA, CDR2 SQIVND (reference sequence). The CDR3 runs to 16 residues. Trimming took 7 bases from V and 10 from J, leaving 28 bases between them. The CDR3 region has the DNA TGTGCCAGTACCCCTCCCGGAACAGGGAGGGAGGGTTTAGCTTTCTTT. Its translation is CASTPPGTGREGLAFF.

The chain couples TRBV7-2 to TRBJ1-2; D not certain. The length of the CDR3 is 13 residues. Trimming removed 1 base from V and 6 bases from J, with 9 bases in between. Looked up from germline, CDR1 is SGHTA and CDR2 is FQGNSA. This chain's CDR3 is CASSLGRRDGYTF. The CDR3 nucleotides read TGTGCCAGCAGCTTAGGCAGGAGGGATGGCTACACCTTC.

The genes are TRBV19 and TRBJ1-2, with a weak D call TRBD1 (6 bases). The CDR3 runs to 15 residues. Trimming stripped 8 bases from V and 2 bases from J, with 18 bases between. Germline V gene sequence: CDR1 LNHDA, CDR2 SQIVND (reference sequence). The CDR3: CASHLGWGRNYGYTF. The CDR3 DNA reads TGTGCCAGTCACCTGGGCTGGGGGCGAAACTATGGCTACACCTTC.

This chain uses TRBV13 with TRBJ1-2, with 7 bases identical to TRBD1. The CDR3 has 14 amino acids. The ends lost 5 bases at V and 4 bases at J; junction bases unmatched: 7. CDR1 PRHDT and CDR2 FYEKMQ come from the germline V gene (reference sequence). The CDR3 DNA sequence: TGTGCCAGCAGCCTTGAGACAGGGCCCTATGGCTACACCTTC. Protein sequence: CASSLETGPYGYTF.

V and J are TRBV7-3 and TRBJ2-1; 14 positions match TRBD2. This CDR3 contains 15 residues. Unmatched junction bases numbered 7, after V lost 5 bases and J lost 10 bases. Per the germline V gene, CDR1 is SGHTA and CDR2 is FQGTGA. CDR3 amino acids: CASSLGLAGGGEQFF. The DNA for the CDR3 is TGTGCCAGCAGCCTAGGACTAGCGGGGGGAGGGGAGCAGTTCTTC.

This chain connects TRBV5-5 to TRBJ2-7, with D possibly TRBD1 on 6 matching bases. The V end was cut by 6 bases, the J end by 3 bases, with 13 bases between. CDR1 and CDR2 (germline): SGHKS, YYEKEE (reference sequence). The CDR3 runs to 13 residues. The CDR3 DNA is TGTGCCAGCACCCCCACAGGGCACTACGAGCAGTACTTC. Residues: CASTPTGHYEQYF. The full variable domain, completed using reference TRBV5-5 and TRBJ2-7, is DAGVTQSPTHLIKTRGQQVTLRCSPISGHKSVSWYQQVLGQGPQFIFQYYEKEERGRGNFPDRFSARQFPNYSSELNVNALLLGDSALYLCASTPTGHYEQYFGPGTRLTVT.

In its sample, this clone was seen once. The chain has TRBV5-1 and TRBJ2-1; 11 nucleotides agree with TRBD2. The V gene's germline CDR1 is SGHRS and CDR2 YFSETQ. V gave up 1 base and J gave up 10 bases; unmatched junction bases: 10. The CDR3 is made up of 16 amino acids. The CDR3 region has the DNA TGCGCCAGCAGCTTGTTTGTGCTAGCGGGGGGCTTGGAGCAGTTCTTC. This translates into CASSLFVLAGGLEQFF.

This chain links TRBV7-2 with TRBJ1-2; 8 bases agree with TRBD1. With V trimmed by 5 bases and J by 2 bases, 19 bases remained unmatched. Germline V gene sequence: CDR1 SGHTA, CDR2 FQGNSA. The CDR3 spans 19 residues. CDR3 DNA: TGTGCCAGCAGCCTCGAAAGCCGGCCTTCCGGGACAGGCAACTATGGCTACACCTTC. Its translation: CASSLESRPSGTGNYGYTF.

V and J are TRBV19 and TRBJ2-5; 8 bases align to TRBD2. The trim removed 5 bases at V and 2 bases at J, leaving 4 bases unmatched. The CDR3 is made up of 14 amino acids. Germline lookup yields CDR1 LNHDA and CDR2 SQIVND (reference sequence). The CDR3 DNA reads TGTGCCAGTAGTCGGGGGGGCACTCAAGAGACCCAGTACTTC. This encodes CASSRGGTQETQYF.

The V gene is TRBV10-3, the J gene TRBJ1-6, with D tentatively TRBD1 (6 bases). This CDR3 contains 17 residues. CDR1 and CDR2 (germline): ENHRY, SYGVKD. Trimming cost V 8 bases and J 7 bases, with 24 bases left between them. CDR3 DNA: TGTGCCATCGGTTTAAGTGACAGGTTTAAGGGGAATTCACCCCTCCACTTT. Its protein is CAIGLSDRFKGNSPLHF.